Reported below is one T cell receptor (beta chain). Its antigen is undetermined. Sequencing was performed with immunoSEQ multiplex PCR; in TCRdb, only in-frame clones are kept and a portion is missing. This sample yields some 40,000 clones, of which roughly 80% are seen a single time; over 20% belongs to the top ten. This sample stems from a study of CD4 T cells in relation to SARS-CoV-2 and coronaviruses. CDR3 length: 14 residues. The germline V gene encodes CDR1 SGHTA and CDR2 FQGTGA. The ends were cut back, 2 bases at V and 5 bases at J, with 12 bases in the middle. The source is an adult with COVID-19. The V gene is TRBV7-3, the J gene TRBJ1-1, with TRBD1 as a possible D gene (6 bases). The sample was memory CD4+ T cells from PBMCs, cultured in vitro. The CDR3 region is CASSLGGGWTEAFF. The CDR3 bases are TGTGCCAGCAGCTTAGGAGGGGGATGGACTGAAGCTTTCTTT.